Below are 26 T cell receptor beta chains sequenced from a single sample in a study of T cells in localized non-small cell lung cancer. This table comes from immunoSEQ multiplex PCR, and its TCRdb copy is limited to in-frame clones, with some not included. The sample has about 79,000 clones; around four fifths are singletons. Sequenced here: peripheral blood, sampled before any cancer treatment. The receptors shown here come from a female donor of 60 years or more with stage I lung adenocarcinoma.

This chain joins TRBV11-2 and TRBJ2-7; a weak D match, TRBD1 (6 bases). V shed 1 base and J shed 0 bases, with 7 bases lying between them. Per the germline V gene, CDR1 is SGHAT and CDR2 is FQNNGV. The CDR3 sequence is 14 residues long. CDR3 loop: CASSLVQGSYEQYF. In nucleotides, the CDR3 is TGTGCCAGCAGCTTAGTACAGGGCTCCTACGAGCAGTACTTC.

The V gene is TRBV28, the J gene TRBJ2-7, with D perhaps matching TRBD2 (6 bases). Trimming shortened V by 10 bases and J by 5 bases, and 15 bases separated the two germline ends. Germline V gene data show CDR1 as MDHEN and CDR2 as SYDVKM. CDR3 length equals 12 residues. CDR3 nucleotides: TGTGCCACCGGGACTCCGCCGAACGAGCAGTACTTC. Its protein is CATGTPPNEQYF.

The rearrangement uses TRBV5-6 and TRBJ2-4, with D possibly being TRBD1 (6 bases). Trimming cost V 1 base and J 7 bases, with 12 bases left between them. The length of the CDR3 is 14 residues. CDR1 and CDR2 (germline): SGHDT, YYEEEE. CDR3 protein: CASSLFYRENIQYF. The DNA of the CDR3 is TGTGCCAGCAGCTTGTTTTACAGGGAGAACATTCAGTACTTC. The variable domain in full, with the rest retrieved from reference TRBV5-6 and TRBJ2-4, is DAGVTQSPTHLIKTRGQQVTLRCSPKSGHDTVSWYQQALGQGPQFIFQYYEEEERQRGNFPDRFSGHQFPNYSSELNVNALLLGDSALYLCASSLFYRENIQYFGAGTRLSVL.

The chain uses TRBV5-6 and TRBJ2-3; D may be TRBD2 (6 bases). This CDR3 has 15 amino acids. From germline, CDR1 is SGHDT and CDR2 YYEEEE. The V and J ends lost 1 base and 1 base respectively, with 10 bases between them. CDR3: CASSLNGGGTDTQYF. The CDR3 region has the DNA TGTGCCAGCAGCTTGAATGGCGGGGGCACAGATACGCAGTATTTT.

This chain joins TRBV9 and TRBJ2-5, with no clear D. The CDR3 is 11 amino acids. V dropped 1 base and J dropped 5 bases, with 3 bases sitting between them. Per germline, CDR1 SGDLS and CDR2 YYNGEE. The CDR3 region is CASSVSETQYF. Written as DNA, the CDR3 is TGTGCCAGCAGCGTAAGCGAGACCCAGTACTTC.

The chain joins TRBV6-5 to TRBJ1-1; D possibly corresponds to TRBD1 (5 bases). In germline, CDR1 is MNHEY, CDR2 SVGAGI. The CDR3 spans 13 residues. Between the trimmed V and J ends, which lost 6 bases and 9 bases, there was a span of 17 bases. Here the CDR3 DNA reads TGTGCCAGCAGGCCTCCCGATTGGGGACAAGCTTTCTTT. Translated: CASRPPDWGQAFF.

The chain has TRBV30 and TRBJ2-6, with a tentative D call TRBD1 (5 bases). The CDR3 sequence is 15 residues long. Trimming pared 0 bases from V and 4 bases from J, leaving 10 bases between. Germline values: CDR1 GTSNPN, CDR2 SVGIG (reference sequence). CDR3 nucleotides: TGTGCCTGGAGTGTAGACAGCATAGGGGCCAACGTCCTGACTTTC. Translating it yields CAWSVDSIGANVLTF.

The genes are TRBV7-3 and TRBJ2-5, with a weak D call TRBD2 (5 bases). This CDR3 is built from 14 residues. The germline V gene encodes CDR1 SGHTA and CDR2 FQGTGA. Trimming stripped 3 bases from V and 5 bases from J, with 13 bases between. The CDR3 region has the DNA TGTGCCAGCAGCTTGGGGAACGGCGGGGAGACCCAGTACTTC. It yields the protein CASSLGNGGETQYF.

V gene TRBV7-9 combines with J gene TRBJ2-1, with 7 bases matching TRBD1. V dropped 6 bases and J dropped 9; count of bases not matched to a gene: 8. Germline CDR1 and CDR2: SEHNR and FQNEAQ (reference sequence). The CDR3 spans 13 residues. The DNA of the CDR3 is TGTGCCAGCAGTTTGGCCCAGGGGGTTGAGCAGTTCTTC. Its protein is CASSLAQGVEQFF.

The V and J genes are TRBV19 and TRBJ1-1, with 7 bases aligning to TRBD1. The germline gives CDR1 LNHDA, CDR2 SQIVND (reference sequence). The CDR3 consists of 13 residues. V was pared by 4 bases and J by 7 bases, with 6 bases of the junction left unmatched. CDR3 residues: CASSSRQGFEAFF. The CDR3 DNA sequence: TGTGCCAGTAGTAGTCGACAGGGATTTGAAGCTTTCTTT.

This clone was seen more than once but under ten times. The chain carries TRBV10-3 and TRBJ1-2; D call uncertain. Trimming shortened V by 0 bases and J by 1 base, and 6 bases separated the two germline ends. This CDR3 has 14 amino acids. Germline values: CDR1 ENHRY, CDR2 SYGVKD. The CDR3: CAISESAVNYGYTF. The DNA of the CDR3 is TGTGCCATCAGTGAGTCCGCAGTTAACTATGGCTACACCTTC.

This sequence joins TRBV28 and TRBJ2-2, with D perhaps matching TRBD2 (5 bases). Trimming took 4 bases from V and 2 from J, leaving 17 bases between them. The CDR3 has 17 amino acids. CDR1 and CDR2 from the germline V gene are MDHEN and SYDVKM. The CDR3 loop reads CASSSLGVPKNTGELFF. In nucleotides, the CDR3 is TGTGCCAGCAGTTCTCTCGGGGTCCCCAAAAACACCGGGGAGCTGTTTTTT.

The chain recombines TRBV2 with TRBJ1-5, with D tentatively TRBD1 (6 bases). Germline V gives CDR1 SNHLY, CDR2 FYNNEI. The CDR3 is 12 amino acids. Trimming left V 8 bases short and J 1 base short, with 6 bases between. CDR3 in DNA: TGTGCCAGCGGACAGAGCAATCAGCCCCAGCATTTT. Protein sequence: CASGQSNQPQHF.

The CDR3 spells CASSLAGFRTSGGRGTQYF. CDR3 sequence (DNA): TGTGCCAGCAGCTTAGCTGGGTTCCGGACTAGCGGGGGCCGGGGAACCCAGTACTTC. The rearrangement links TRBV7-9 to TRBJ2-5; 13 bases are shared with TRBD2. Germline values: CDR1 SEHNR, CDR2 FQNEAQ (reference sequence). V shed 0 bases and J 8 bases; nucleotides not matched to a gene: 15. The CDR3 runs to 19 residues.

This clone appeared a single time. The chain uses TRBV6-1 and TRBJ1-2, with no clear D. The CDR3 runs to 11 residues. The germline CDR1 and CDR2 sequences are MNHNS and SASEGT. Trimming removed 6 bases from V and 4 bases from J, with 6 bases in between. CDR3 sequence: CASRLSYGYTF. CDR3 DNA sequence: TGTGCCAGCAGACTCTCCTATGGCTACACCTTC.

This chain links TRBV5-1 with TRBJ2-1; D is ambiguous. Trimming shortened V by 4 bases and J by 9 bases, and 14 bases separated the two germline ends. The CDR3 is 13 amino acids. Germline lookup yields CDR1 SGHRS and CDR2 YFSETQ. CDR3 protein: CASSKTRLSEQFF. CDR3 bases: TGCGCCAGCAGCAAGACACGGCTCTCTGAGCAGTTCTTC.

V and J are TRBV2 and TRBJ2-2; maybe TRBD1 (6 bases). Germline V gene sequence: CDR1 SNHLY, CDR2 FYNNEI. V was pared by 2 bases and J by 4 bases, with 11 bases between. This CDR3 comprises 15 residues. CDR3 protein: CASSETGQFTGELFF. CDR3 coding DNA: TGTGCCAGCAGTGAAACTGGACAGTTCACCGGGGAGCTGTTTTTT.

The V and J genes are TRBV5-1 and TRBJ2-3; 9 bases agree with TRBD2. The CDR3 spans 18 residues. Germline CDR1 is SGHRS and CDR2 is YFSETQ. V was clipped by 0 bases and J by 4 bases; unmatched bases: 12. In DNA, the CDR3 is TGCGCCAGCAGCTTGGCCTCAGTAGCGGGAGCGCGAGCAGATACGCAGTATTTT. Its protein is CASSLASVAGARADTQYF. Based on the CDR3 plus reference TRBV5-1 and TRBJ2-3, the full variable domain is KAGVTQTPRYLIKTRGQQVTLSCSPISGHRSVSWYQQTPGQGLQFLFEYFSETQRNKGNFPGRFSGRQFSNSRSEMNVSTLELGDSALYLCASSLASVAGARADTQYFGPGTRLTVL.

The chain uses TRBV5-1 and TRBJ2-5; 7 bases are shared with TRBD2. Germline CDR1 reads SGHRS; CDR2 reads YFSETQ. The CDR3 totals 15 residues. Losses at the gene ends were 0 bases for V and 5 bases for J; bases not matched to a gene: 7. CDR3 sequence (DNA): TGCGCCAGCAGCTTGGTTGAGGGAGGGCAGGAGACCCAGTACTTC. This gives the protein CASSLVEGGQETQYF.

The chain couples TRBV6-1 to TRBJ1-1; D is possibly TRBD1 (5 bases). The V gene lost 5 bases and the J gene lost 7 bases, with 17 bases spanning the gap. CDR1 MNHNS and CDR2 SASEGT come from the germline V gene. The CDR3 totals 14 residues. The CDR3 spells CASSSPRGRDEAFF. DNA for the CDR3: TGTGCCAGCAGTTCCCCTAGGGGACGGGATGAAGCTTTCTTT.

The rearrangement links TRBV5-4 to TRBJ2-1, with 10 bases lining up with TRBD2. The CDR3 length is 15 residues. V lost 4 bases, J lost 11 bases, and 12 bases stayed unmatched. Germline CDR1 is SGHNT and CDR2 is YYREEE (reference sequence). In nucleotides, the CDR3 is TGTGCCAGCAGCCCAGACCCTCTAGCGGGGGACAAGCAGTTCTTC. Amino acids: CASSPDPLAGDKQFF.

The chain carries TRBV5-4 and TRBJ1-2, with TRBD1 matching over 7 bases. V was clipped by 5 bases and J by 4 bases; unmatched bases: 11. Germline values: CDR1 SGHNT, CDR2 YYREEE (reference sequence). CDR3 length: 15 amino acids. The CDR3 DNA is TGTGCCAGCAGTCGAGACGTGGGACAGCCCTATGGCTACACCTTC. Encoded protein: CASSRDVGQPYGYTF. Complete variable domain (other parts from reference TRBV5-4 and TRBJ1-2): ETGVTQSPTHLIKTRGQQVTLRCSSQSGHNTVSWYQQALGQGPQFIFQYYREEENGRGNFPPRFSGLQFPNYSSELNVNALELDDSALYLCASSRDVGQPYGYTFGSGTRLTVV.

CDR3 sequence reads: CASSYSREGSLEAFF. The CDR3 DNA sequence: TGTGCCAGCAGTTACTCGAGGGAGGGCAGTCTAGAAGCTTTCTTT. The chain employs TRBV6-5 and TRBJ1-1; D remains ambiguous. CDR3 length: 15 amino acids. Trimming took 0 bases from V and 8 from J, leaving 16 bases between them. Germline loops: CDR1 MNHEY, CDR2 SVGAGI.

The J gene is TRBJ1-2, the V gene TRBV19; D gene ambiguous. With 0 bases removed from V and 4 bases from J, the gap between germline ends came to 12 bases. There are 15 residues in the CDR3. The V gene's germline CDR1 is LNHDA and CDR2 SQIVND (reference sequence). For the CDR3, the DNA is TGTGCCAGTAGTATAGATGTCCAGGTTCTCTATGGCTACACCTTC. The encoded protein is CASSIDVQVLYGYTF.

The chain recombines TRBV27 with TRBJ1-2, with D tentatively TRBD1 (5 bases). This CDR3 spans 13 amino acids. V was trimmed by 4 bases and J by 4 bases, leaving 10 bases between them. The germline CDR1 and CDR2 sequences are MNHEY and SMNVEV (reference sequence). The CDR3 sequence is CASSSRGGYGYTF. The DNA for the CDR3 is TGTGCCAGCAGTTCCCGCGGGGGCTATGGCTACACCTTC.

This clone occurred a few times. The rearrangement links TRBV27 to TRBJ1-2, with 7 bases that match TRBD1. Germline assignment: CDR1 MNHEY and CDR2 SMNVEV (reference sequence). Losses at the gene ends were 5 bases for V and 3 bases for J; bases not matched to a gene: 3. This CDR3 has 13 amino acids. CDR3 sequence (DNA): TGTGCCAGCAGTAGGGGGCCAGACTATGGCTACACCTTC. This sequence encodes CASSRGPDYGYTF.